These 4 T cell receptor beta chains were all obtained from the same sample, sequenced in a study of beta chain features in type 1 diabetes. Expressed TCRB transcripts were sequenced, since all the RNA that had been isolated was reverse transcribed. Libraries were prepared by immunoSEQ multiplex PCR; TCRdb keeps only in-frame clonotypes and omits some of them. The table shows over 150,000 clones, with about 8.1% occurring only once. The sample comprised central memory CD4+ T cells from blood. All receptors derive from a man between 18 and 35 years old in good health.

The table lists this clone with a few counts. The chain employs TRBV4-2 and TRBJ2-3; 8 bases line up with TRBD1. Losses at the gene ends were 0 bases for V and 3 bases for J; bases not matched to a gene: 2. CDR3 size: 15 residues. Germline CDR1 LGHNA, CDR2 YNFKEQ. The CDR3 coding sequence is TGTGCCAGCAGCCAAGATACAGGGGGAACAGATACGCAGTATTTT. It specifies CASSQDTGGTDTQYF.

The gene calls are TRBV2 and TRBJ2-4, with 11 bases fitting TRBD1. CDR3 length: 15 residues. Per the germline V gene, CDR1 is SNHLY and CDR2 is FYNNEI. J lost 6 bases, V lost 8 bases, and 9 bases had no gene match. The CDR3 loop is CASGTGTGGGNIQYF. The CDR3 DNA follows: TGTGCCAGCGGGACCGGGACAGGGGGAGGAAACATTCAGTACTTC.

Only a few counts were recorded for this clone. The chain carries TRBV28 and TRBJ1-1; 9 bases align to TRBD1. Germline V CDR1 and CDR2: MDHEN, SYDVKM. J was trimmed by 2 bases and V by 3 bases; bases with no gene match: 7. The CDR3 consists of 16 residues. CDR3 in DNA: TGTGCCAGCAGTTTGGCCGGGACAGGGTCTAACACTGAAGCTTTCTTT. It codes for CASSLAGTGSNTEAFF.

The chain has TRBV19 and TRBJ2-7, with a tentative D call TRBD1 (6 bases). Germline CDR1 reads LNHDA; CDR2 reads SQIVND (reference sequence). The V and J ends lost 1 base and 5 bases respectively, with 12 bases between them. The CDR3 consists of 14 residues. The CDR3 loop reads CASSIGPTGHEQYF. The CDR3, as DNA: TGTGCCAGTAGTATAGGGCCGACAGGTCACGAGCAGTACTTC.